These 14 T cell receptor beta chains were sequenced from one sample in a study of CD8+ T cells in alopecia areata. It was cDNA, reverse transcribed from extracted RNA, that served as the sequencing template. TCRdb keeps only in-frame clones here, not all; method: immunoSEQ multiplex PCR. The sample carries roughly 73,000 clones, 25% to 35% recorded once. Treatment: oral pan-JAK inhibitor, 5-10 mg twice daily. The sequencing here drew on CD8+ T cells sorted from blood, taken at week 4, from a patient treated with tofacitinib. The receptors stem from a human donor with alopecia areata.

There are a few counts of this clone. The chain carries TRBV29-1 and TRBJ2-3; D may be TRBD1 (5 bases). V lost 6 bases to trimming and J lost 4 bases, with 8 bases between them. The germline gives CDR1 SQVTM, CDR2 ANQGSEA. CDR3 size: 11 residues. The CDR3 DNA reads TGCAGCGTCAGGGTGTCAGATACGCAGTATTTT. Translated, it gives CSVRVSDTQYF.

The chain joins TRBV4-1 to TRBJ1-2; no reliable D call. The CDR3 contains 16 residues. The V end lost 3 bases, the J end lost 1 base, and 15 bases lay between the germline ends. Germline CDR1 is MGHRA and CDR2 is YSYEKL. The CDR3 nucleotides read TGCGCCAGCAGCCACCGCGGGGAACTAGTTAACTATGGCTACACCTTC. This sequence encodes CASSHRGELVNYGYTF.

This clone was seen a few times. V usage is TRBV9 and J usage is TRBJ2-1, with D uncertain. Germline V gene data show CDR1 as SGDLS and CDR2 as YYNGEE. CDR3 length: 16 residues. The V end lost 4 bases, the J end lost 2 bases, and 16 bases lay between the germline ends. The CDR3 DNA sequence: TGTGCCAGCAGCCGAGGCGGAGACCTGACCTACAATGAGCAGTTCTTC. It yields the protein CASSRGGDLTYNEQFF.

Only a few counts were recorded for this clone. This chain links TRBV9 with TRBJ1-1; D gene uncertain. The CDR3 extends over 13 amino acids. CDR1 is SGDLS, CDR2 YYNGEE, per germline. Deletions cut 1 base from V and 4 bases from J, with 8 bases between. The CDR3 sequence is CASSVKSGTEAFF. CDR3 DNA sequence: TGTGCCAGCAGCGTAAAATCCGGCACTGAAGCTTTCTTT.

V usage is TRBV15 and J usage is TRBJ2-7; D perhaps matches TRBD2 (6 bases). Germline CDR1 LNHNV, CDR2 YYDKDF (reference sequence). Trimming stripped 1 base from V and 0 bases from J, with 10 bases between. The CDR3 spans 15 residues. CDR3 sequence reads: CATSRVTRDSYEQYF. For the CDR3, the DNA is TGTGCCACCAGCAGAGTGACGCGGGACTCCTACGAGCAGTACTTC. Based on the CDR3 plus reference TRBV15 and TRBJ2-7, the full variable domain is DAMVIQNPRYQVTQFGKPVTLSCSQTLNHNVMYWYQQKSSQAPKLLFHYYDKDFNNEADTPDNFQSRRPNTSFCFLDIRSPGLGDTAMYLCATSRVTRDSYEQYFGPGTRLTVT.

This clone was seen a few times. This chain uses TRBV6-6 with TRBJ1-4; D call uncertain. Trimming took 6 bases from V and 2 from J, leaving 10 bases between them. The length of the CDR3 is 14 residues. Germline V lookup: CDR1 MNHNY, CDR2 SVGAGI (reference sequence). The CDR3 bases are TGTGCCAGCAGCCCGTATTTCACTAATGAAAAACTGTTTTTT. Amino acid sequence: CASSPYFTNEKLFF.

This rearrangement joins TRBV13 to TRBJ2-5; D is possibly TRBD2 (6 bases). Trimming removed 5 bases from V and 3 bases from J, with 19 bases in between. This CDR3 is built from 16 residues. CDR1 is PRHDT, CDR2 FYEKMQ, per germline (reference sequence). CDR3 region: CASSPPGGGGEETQYF. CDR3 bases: TGTGCCAGCAGCCCTCCGGGTGGGGGAGGCGAAGAGACCCAGTACTTC.

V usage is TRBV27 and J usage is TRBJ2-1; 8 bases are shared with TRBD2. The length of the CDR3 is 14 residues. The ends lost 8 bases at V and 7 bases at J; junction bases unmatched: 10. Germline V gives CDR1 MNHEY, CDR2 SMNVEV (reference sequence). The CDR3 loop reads CASGMTGGQNEQFF. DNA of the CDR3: TGTGCCAGCGGCATGACGGGAGGGCAGAATGAGCAGTTCTTC.

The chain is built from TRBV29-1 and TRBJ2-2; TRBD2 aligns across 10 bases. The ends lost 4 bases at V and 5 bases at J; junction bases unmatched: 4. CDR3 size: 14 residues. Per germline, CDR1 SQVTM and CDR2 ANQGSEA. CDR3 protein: CSVAAGGPTGELFF. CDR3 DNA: TGCAGCGTTGCAGCGGGAGGGCCTACCGGGGAGCTGTTTTTT.

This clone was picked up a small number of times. CDR3 bases: TGTGCCAGCAGATACGGGGGTTTGGGGGAGACCCAGTACTTC. It specifies CASRYGGLGETQYF. This chain links TRBV7-2 with TRBJ2-5; TRBD2 might be the D (6 bases). This CDR3 spans 14 amino acids. V was clipped by 6 bases and J by 5 bases, with 16 bases between them. Per germline, CDR1 SGHTA and CDR2 FQGNSA. The variable domain in full, completed from reference TRBV7-2 and TRBJ2-5, reads GAGVSQSPSNKVTEKGKDVELRCDPISGHTALYWYRQSLGQGLEFLIYFQGNSAPDKSGLPSDRFSAERTGGSVSTLTIQRTQQEDSAVYLCASRYGGLGETQYFGPGTRLLVL.

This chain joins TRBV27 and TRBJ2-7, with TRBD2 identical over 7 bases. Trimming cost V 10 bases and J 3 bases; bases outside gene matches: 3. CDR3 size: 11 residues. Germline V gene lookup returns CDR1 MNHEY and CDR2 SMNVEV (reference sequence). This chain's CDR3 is CATSGGYEQYF. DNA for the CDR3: TGTGCCACCTCGGGGGGCTACGAGCAGTACTTC.

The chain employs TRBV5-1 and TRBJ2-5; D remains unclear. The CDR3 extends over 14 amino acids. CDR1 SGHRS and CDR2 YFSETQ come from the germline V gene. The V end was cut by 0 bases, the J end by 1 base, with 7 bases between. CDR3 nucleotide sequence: TGCGCCAGCAGCTTGGCGCCCTTCCAAGAGACCCAGTACTTC. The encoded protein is CASSLAPFQETQYF. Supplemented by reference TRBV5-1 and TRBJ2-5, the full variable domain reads KAGVTQTPRYLIKTRGQQVTLSCSPISGHRSVSWYQQTPGQGLQFLFEYFSETQRNKGNFPGRFSGRQFSNSRSEMNVSTLELGDSALYLCASSLAPFQETQYFGPGTRLLVL.

The CDR3 sequence is CAWSVSGRAEAFF. CDR3 DNA sequence: TGTGCCTGGAGTGTATCTGGGCGGGCTGAAGCTTTCTTT. The genes are TRBV30 and TRBJ1-1; D gene ambiguous. V gave up 0 bases and J gave up 6 bases, with 11 bases separating them. The CDR3 extends over 13 amino acids. Germline lookup yields CDR1 GTSNPN and CDR2 SVGIG (reference sequence). The full variable domain, with the rest looked up from reference TRBV30 and TRBJ1-1, is SQTIHQWPATLVQPVGSPLSLECTVEGTSNPNLYWYRQAAGRGLQLLFYSVGIGQISSEVPQNLSASRPQDRQFILSSKKLLLSDSGFYLCAWSVSGRAEAFFGQGTRLTVV.

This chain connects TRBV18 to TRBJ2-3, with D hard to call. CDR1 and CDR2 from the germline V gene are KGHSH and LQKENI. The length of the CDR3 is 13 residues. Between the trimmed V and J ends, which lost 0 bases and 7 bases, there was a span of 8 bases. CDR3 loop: CASSPPVMNTQYF. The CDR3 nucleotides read TGTGCCAGCTCACCACCGGTGATGAATACGCAGTATTTT.